This record concerns one T cell receptor (beta chain) sequence. Its antigen is as yet unknown. Selected positively for CCR7 and CD45RO-negative, naive CD8 cells excluded terminally differentiated effector memory CD45RA+ cells. This sample was taken from a study of shared clonotypes between healthy human individuals. Study conclusions and caveats: Rarefaction revealed incomplete sorted-subset sequencing despite large depth.

Profiled with immunoSEQ multiplex PCR; TCRdb holds only in-frame clones, not every one. The table includes roughly 770,000 clones, 96% detected once. This CDR3 spans 15 amino acids. V was clipped by 1 base and J by 4 bases; unmatched bases: 4. CDR1 SGHVS and CDR2 FQNEAQ come from the germline V gene. The sample taken for sequencing was naive CD8+ T cells sorted from blood. This sequence was found in a man younger than 40 in good health. The chain uses TRBV7-8 and TRBJ2-4; 7 bases line up with TRBD1. The CDR3 bases are TGTGCCAGCAGCTTAGTGGGGACAGAGAAAAACATTCAGTACTTC. Translated, it gives CASSLVGTEKNIQYF.